This T cell receptor beta chain stems from a study of cytomegalovirus exposure and HLA in healthy donors. Study context: Counted in an early data release were about 85 million unique TCRs from HLA-typed donors. Study-wide results and caveats: The study dropped some indistinguishable V segments, TRBV6-2 and TRBV6-3 among them. Presence/absence analyses rested on an assumption that sequencing depth was roughly uniform across donors.

This clone was seen only a few times. Its antigen is still unknown. Germline V lookup: CDR1 LGHNA, CDR2 YSLEER. The CDR3 is 17 amino acids. V gave up 0 bases and J gave up 8 bases; unmatched junction bases: 11. Primers: 60 Vbeta forward and 13 Jbeta reverse. Profiled with immunoSEQ multiplex PCR; TCRdb holds only in-frame clones, not every one. The sample holds 110,000 to 150,000 clones, less than 9.5% seen once. Sequenced sample: PBMCs. The chain recombines TRBV4-3 with TRBJ2-1; 9 positions match TRBD2. This receptor was identified in a male donor in good health and CMV-seronegative. DNA of the CDR3: TGCGCCAGCAGCCAAGATGGGGCTAGCGGGGAGGTTGATGAGCAGTTCTTC. This encodes CASSQDGASGEVDEQFF.